Following are 19 T cell receptor beta chains from one sample sequenced in a study of T cells in Graves' hyperthyroidism and ophthalmopathy. Authors of the study amplified TCR beta CDR3 regions from RNA transcripts. HTBI primers were employed in a first-round RT-PCR of the TCR CDR3. Each CDR3 protein is one row after TCRdb ran MiXCR on the multiplex PCR reads. The table shows approximately 620,000 distinct CDR3 sequences, with over 11% occurring only once. Sample: blood. These receptor sequences come from a woman in her 30s with Graves' hyperthyroidism that later progressed to Graves' ophthalmopathy.

Many counts were recorded for this clonotype. The V and J genes are TRBV12-5 and TRBJ2-7, with TRBD2 as a possible D gene (6 bases). Trimming took off 5 bases at V and 4 bases at J, with 12 bases between the two ends. The germline CDR1 and CDR2 sequences are LGHNT and FRNRAP. The CDR3 loop spans 13 amino acids. The CDR3: CASGDTGEYEQYF. CDR3 in DNA: TGTGCTAGTGGTGATACGGGGGAATACGAGCAGTACTTC.

This clonotype came up a few times. Just one base apart from a much larger clone, this may be a read error. The chain carries TRBV20-1 and TRBJ1-6; D is undetermined. The CDR3 is made up of 17 amino acids. Per germline, CDR1 DFQATT and CDR2 SNEGSKA (reference sequence). Trimming took off 1 base at V and 7 bases at J, with 20 bases between the two ends. CDR3 loop: CSARGHSAANPNSPLHF. The CDR3 bases are TGCAGTGCTAGAGGACATTCGGCGGCTAATCCGAATTCACCCCTCCACTTT.

This clonotype was seen a handful of times. V and J are TRBV4-2 and TRBJ2-3; D possibly matches TRBD1 or TRBD2 (5 bases each). V was clipped by 4 bases and J by 2 bases, with 16 bases between them. The CDR3 length is 16 residues. From germline, CDR1 is LGHNA and CDR2 YNFKEQ. The CDR3 DNA sequence: TGTGCCAGCAGCCGGACCAGGGAGTTCCTCACAGATACGCAGTATTTT. This codes for CASSRTREFLTDTQYF.

This clonotype was picked up many times. V usage is TRBV27 and J usage is TRBJ1-2; no firm D call. CDR1 and CDR2 from the germline V gene are MNHEY and SMNVEV (reference sequence). Trimming took off 2 bases at V and 4 bases at J, with 8 bases between the two ends. This CDR3 is 13 amino acids long. As DNA, the CDR3 is TGTGCCAGCAGTTTAGACAAGAGCTATGGCTACACCTTC. Protein: CASSLDKSYGYTF.

This clonotype was seen repeatedly, ten times or more. The chain recombines TRBV24-1 with TRBJ2-2; D is possibly TRBD1 (6 bases). The CDR3 covers 17 residues. Germline V gives CDR1 KGHDR, CDR2 SFDVKD. Trimming cost V 3 bases and J 4 bases, with 17 bases left between them. CDR3: CATSDQDSGSVTGELFF. The CDR3 bases are TGTGCCACCAGTGATCAGGACAGTGGGTCGGTCACCGGGGAGCTGTTTTTT.

The chain employs TRBV5-5 and TRBJ2-7; 9 bases are a match to TRBD1. The trim removed 0 bases at V and 7 bases at J, leaving 5 bases unmatched. The length of the CDR3 is 14 residues. Germline values: CDR1 SGHKS, CDR2 YYEKEE (reference sequence). This CDR3 reads CASSLGDRVGEQYF. The CDR3 bases are TGTGCCAGCAGCTTGGGGGACAGGGTGGGAGAGCAGTACTTC. The full variable domain, in which reference TRBV5-5 and TRBJ2-7 provide the parts outside the CDR3, is DAGVTQSPTHLIKTRGQQVTLRCSPISGHKSVSWYQQVLGQGPQFIFQYYEKEERGRGNFPDRFSARQFPNYSSELNVNALLLGDSALYLCASSLGDRVGEQYFGPGTRLTVT.

This clonotype was recorded many times. The V call is TRBV11-2, the J call TRBJ1-6; D is undetermined. The CDR3 is made up of 18 amino acids. Germline CDR1 SGHAT, CDR2 FQNNGV. V shed 3 bases and J shed 2 bases, with 17 bases lying between them. CDR3 sequence: CASSLSRPTAAYNSPLHF. The CDR3 DNA is TGTGCCAGCAGCTTGTCTCGCCCTACGGCGGCCTATAATTCACCCCTCCACTTT.

The table lists this clonotype with many counts. The chain links TRBV6-1 to TRBJ2-1; 9 nucleotides agree with TRBD2. With 6 bases clipped from V and 6 bases from J, the junction kept 6 bases outside the gene matches. Germline CDR1 and CDR2: MNHNS and SASEGT. CDR3 length equals 14 residues. CDR3 protein: CASREREAANEQFF. The CDR3 region has the DNA TGTGCCAGCAGGGAGCGGGAGGCCGCCAATGAGCAGTTCTTC.

This clonotype came up many times. V usage is TRBV30 and J usage is TRBJ1-1, with D maybe TRBD1 (5 bases). Trimming took 0 bases from V and 4 from J, leaving 18 bases between them. Germline V lookup: CDR1 GTSNPN, CDR2 SVGIG (reference sequence). The CDR3 is 16 residues long. The CDR3 loop reads CAWSVIGAFASTEAFF. Here the CDR3 DNA reads TGTGCCTGGAGTGTTATAGGGGCTTTTGCGAGCACTGAAGCTTTCTTT.

This clonotype was counted only a few times. This chain connects TRBV6-2 or TRBV6-3 to TRBJ1-5; D ambiguous. The germline V gene encodes CDR1 MNHEY and CDR2 SVGEGT. Trimming pared 4 bases from V and 0 bases from J, leaving 19 bases between. The CDR3 consists of 18 residues. CDR3 region: CASSFARQRRYSNQPQHF. The CDR3 bases are TGTGCCAGCAGTTTCGCAAGGCAGAGGAGATATAGCAATCAGCCCCAGCATTTT.

This clonotype was seen ten or more times. The chain carries TRBV6-1 and TRBJ1-2; no definite D call. The ends were cut back, 2 bases at V and 5 bases at J, with 9 bases in the middle. Germline lookup yields CDR1 MNHNS and CDR2 SASEGT. The CDR3 spans 13 residues. This CDR3 is CASSENSLYGYTF. Here the CDR3 DNA reads TGTGCCAGCAGTGAAAACAGCTTATATGGCTACACCTTC.

This clonotype has ten or more counts. The chain has TRBV19 and TRBJ2-5, with TRBD2 identical over 9 bases. The ends lost 3 bases at V and 10 bases at J; junction bases unmatched: 6. This CDR3 is built from 13 residues. Germline-derived CDR1 and CDR2 are LNHDA and SQIVND (reference sequence). CDR3 region: CASSIMSGRIQYF. CDR3 bases: TGTGCCAGTAGTATTATGAGCGGGAGGATCCAGTACTTC. The entire variable domain, with the rest obtained from reference TRBV19 and TRBJ2-5, is as follows: DGGITQSPKYLFRKEGQNVTLSCEQNLNHDAMYWYRQDPGQGLRLIYYSQIVNDFQKGDIAEGYSVSREKKESFPLTVTSAQKNPTAFYLCASSIMSGRIQYFGPGTRLLVL.

This clonotype was seen at least ten times. The chain recombines TRBV6-1 with TRBJ1-2; no definite D call. Per the germline V gene, CDR1 is MNHNS and CDR2 is SASEGT. The CDR3 has 13 residues. V was shortened by 6 bases and J by 0 bases, with 8 bases between the two germline ends. CDR3 sequence reads: CASSTRSNYGYTF. CDR3 DNA: TGTGCCAGCAGCACCCGCTCTAACTATGGCTACACCTTC.

This clonotype was seen repeatedly, ten times or more. This sequence joins TRBV9 and TRBJ2-1; a possible D gene is TRBD1 (5 bases). V was clipped by 3 bases and J by 6 bases, with 19 bases between them. The CDR3 length is 16 residues. Germline V gene sequence: CDR1 SGDLS, CDR2 YYNGEE. CDR3 nucleotide sequence: TGTGCCAGCAGCGCACGCGGAATTCAGGGAAGCAATGAGCAGTTCTTC. Translation gives CASSARGIQGSNEQFF. Looking up the rest from reference TRBV9 and TRBJ2-1 gives the full variable domain: DSGVTQTPKHLITATGQRVTLRCSPRSGDLSVYWYQQSLDQGLQFLIQYYNGEERAKGNILERFSAQQFPDLHSELNLSSLELGDSALYFCASSARGIQGSNEQFFGPGTRLTVL.

This clonotype came up many times. The chain employs TRBV14 and TRBJ2-5; D not certain. Germline CDR1 and CDR2: SGHDN and FVKESK. The CDR3 has 13 amino acids. The V gene lost 1 base and the J gene lost 5 bases, with 8 bases spanning the gap. CDR3 nucleotide sequence: TGTGCCAGCAGCCAAGCCCCCGGGGAGACCCAGTACTTC. It encodes CASSQAPGETQYF.

This clonotype has just a few counts. V and J are TRBV3-1 and TRBJ2-7; tentatively, D is TRBD1 (6 bases). The germline gives CDR1 LGHDT, CDR2 YNNKEL (reference sequence). Trimming stripped 2 bases from V and 4 bases from J, with 15 bases between. This CDR3 comprises 15 residues. The CDR3 region has the DNA TGTGCCAGCAGCCAATTTGTGGACAGTCGTTACGAGCAGTACTTC. This encodes CASSQFVDSRYEQYF.

There are many counts of this clonotype. The gene calls are TRBV19 and TRBJ2-7; D remains unclear. The CDR3 loop spans 15 amino acids. Deletions cut 5 bases from V and 4 bases from J, with 18 bases between. The germline CDR1 and CDR2 sequences are LNHDA and SQIVND (reference sequence). The CDR3 DNA reads as TGTGCCAGTAGTCTACAGACGGATTTGGGGTACGAGCAGTACTTC. Protein: CASSLQTDLGYEQYF.

Ten or more counts support this clonotype. The J gene is TRBJ1-1, the V gene TRBV28, with 8 bases matching TRBD1. The length of the CDR3 is 15 residues. The V and J ends lost 8 bases and 4 bases, in that order; junction bases with no gene match: 12. CDR1 and CDR2 from the germline V gene are MDHEN and SYDVKM. The CDR3 protein is CASPNRQGTFTEAFF. The DNA for the CDR3 is TGTGCCAGCCCTAATAGACAGGGGACCTTCACTGAAGCTTTCTTT.

V is TRBV18 and J is TRBJ2-1, with D perhaps matching TRBD1 (6 bases). The CDR3 is 13 residues long. Trimming took off 2 bases at V and 10 bases at J, with 12 bases between the two ends. CDR1 is KGHSH and CDR2 is LQKENI in the germline V gene. CDR3 bases: TGTGCCAGCTCACCAGGACAGCATGGGGAGCAGTTCTTC. Amino acids: CASSPGQHGEQFF.